This T cell receptor (beta chain) comes out of a study of blood T cell repertoires in COVID-19. About the research overall: The analysed material was cDNA or gDNA that came from T cells, B-cell-depleted T cells, or PBMCs.

The assay was immunoSEQ multiplex PCR, and TCRdb's table has in-frame clones only and misses some. In the table there are 200,000 to 250,000 clones, 80% to 85% of which are singletons. The sample comprised peripheral blood. The sequence was collected from a man between 25 and 39 years old with active or convalescent COVID-19.

CDR3 sequence: CASSQTSGSRETQYF. The CDR3 DNA is TGTGCCAGCAGTCAGACTAGCGGGAGCCGGGAGACCCAGTACTTC. This chain uses TRBV6-2 or TRBV6-3 with TRBJ2-5, with TRBD2 identical over 12 bases. The V gene end was trimmed by 5 bases and the J gene end by 5 bases; junction bases not matched to a gene: 6. Germline V gives CDR1 MNHEY, CDR2 SVGEGT. This CDR3 is 15 amino acids long.